The 30 T cell receptor beta chains in this list originate from one sample, sequenced in a study of cytomegalovirus exposure and HLA in healthy donors. Primers for the PCR totalled 60 Vbeta and 13 Jbeta. The table came from immunoSEQ multiplex PCR; TCRdb's copy has only in-frame clones and leaves some out. This table has over 55,000 clones, roughly nine tenths appearing once. The sample was PBMCs. Source of these receptors: a woman in her 30s in good health and CMV-seropositive.

The chain uses TRBV5-1 and TRBJ2-3, with 12 bases lining up with TRBD2. The CDR3 has 15 residues. Germline CDR1 and CDR2: SGHRS and YFSETQ. V lost 4 bases and J lost 2; bases outside the gene matches: 2. CDR3 residues: CASSGLAGNTDTQYF. CDR3 coding DNA: TGCGCCAGCAGCGGACTAGCGGGGAACACAGATACGCAGTATTTT.

The chain joins TRBV7-2 to TRBJ2-5; D ambiguous. This CDR3 region has 15 residues. The V end was cut by 0 bases, the J end by 3 bases, with 11 bases between. Germline values: CDR1 SGHTA, CDR2 FQGNSA. CDR3 sequence (DNA): TGTGCCAGCAGCTTAGCGCGCGGTCTGGAAGAGACCCAGTACTTC. Encoded protein: CASSLARGLEETQYF.

CDR3 sequence reads: CASSFLPGQRPTSTDTQYF. As DNA, the CDR3 is TGTGCCAGCAGTTTTCTCCCGGGACAGCGTCCTACTAGCACAGATACGCAGTATTTT. The V call is TRBV27, the J call TRBJ2-3, with TRBD1 identical over 7 bases. There are 19 residues in the CDR3. Trimming at V came to 3 bases and at J to 0 bases, leaving 15 bases not matched to a gene. Germline V gene sequence: CDR1 MNHEY, CDR2 SMNVEV (reference sequence).

The genes are TRBV9 and TRBJ2-3; weak D call: TRBD2 (6 bases). CDR1 SGDLS and CDR2 YYNGEE come from the germline V gene. This CDR3 contains 15 residues. V shed 3 bases and J shed 2 bases, with 13 bases lying between them. The CDR3 sequence is CASSEWDSDTDTQYF. In nucleotides, the CDR3 is TGTGCCAGCAGCGAATGGGACTCAGACACAGATACGCAGTATTTT.

This clone appeared once. The rearrangement joins TRBV6-6 to TRBJ2-5, with D possibly matching TRBD1 (5 bases). Trimming took off 9 bases at V and 1 base at J, with 9 bases between the two ends. This CDR3 is built from 12 residues. Germline lookup yields CDR1 MNHNY and CDR2 SVGAGI (reference sequence). The CDR3 bases are TGTGCCAGTTCCGACAGCCAAGAGACCCAGTACTTC. Its translation: CASSDSQETQYF.

J is TRBJ2-1 and V is TRBV6-5; tentative D call: TRBD2 (5 bases). Trimming removed 2 bases from V and 6 bases from J, with 17 bases in between. The CDR3 covers 16 residues. Germline assignment: CDR1 MNHEY and CDR2 SVGAGI. The CDR3 loop reads CASSYVLAPPLNEQFF. In DNA, the CDR3 is TGTGCCAGCAGTTACGTGCTAGCTCCCCCCCTCAATGAGCAGTTCTTC.

The chain has TRBV7-9 and TRBJ2-7; tentatively, D is TRBD1 (8 bases). Trimming pared 3 bases from V and 4 bases from J, leaving 19 bases between. The CDR3 is 16 residues long. The germline V gene has CDR1 SEHNR and CDR2 FQNEAQ (reference sequence). The CDR3 DNA is TGTGCCAGCAGCTTCGACAGGGGACTACATCCGTACGAGCAGTACTTC. Translated, it gives CASSFDRGLHPYEQYF.

The rearrangement links TRBV6-6 to TRBJ2-1; 7 nucleotides agree with TRBD2. CDR3 length equals 15 residues. Trimming took 5 bases from V and 8 from J; bases not matched to a gene: 12. Germline V gene sequence: CDR1 MNHNY, CDR2 SVGAGI (reference sequence). As DNA, the CDR3 is TGTGCCAGCAGTCCGCCCGGGGGGAGGATTTATGAGCAGTTCTTC. Residues: CASSPPGGRIYEQFF.

The rearrangement joins TRBV5-1 to TRBJ2-2; 12 nucleotides align to TRBD1. J was trimmed by 6 bases and V by 4 bases; bases with no gene match: 10. CDR3 size: 17 residues. Germline V gene sequence: CDR1 SGHRS, CDR2 YFSETQ. Here the CDR3 reads CASSDPGQGAISGELFF. CDR3 nucleotide sequence: TGCGCCAGCAGCGATCCGGGACAGGGGGCGATTTCCGGGGAGCTGTTTTTT.

J is TRBJ2-2 and V is TRBV7-8; TRBD2 is a possible D gene (5 bases). CDR1 SGHVS and CDR2 FQNEAQ come from the germline V gene. This CDR3 contains 19 residues. Trimming removed 0 bases at V and 3 bases at J, with 20 bases between. The CDR3 bases are TGTGCCAGCAGCTTAGCGCGCAGCGGTTCGGCGCAGGACACCGGGGAGCTGTTTTTT. Translating gives CASSLARSGSAQDTGELFF.

The CDR3 spells CASSPPLPLAARPHNEQFF. CDR3 coding DNA: TGTGCCAGCAGCCCCCCACTCCCACTAGCGGCACGACCCCACAATGAGCAGTTCTTC. This sequence joins TRBV7-9 and TRBJ2-1, with 8 bases fitting TRBD2. Looked up from germline, CDR1 is SEHNR and CDR2 is FQNEAQ (reference sequence). V was pared by 5 bases and J by 5 bases, with 20 bases of the junction left unmatched. The CDR3 loop spans 19 amino acids.

The chain uses TRBV7-2 and TRBJ1-2, with a tentative D call TRBD1 (5 bases). V dropped 5 bases and J dropped 2 bases, with 6 bases sitting between them. The CDR3 covers 12 residues. The germline V gene has CDR1 SGHTA and CDR2 FQGNSA. CDR3: CASSDRNYGYTF. DNA for the CDR3: TGTGCCAGCAGCGACAGAAACTATGGCTACACCTTC.

The J gene is TRBJ1-2, the V gene TRBV12-2; whether TRBD1, the table's D call, matches the DNA was not checked. TRBV12-2 is marked as a pseudogene. CDR3 length equals 18 residues. The CDR3 coding sequence is TGTGCAAGTCGCTTAAGCAAAAACTTAAGACAAGGGGCCTATGGCTACACCTTC. Translated, it gives CASRLSKNLRQGAYGYTF.

This rearrangement joins TRBV29-1 to TRBJ2-7, with TRBD2 matching over 7 bases. The CDR3 contains 12 residues. Germline CDR1 and CDR2: SQVTM and ANQGSEA. Trimming at V came to 3 bases and at J to 3 bases, leaving 2 bases not matched to a gene. Here the CDR3 reads CSVEGRDYEQYF. DNA for the CDR3: TGCAGCGTTGAGGGGAGGGACTACGAGCAGTACTTC.

The rearrangement joins TRBV6-1 to TRBJ1-2; TRBD1 matches 7 bases. Trimming removed 7 bases from V and 1 base from J; junction bases left unmatched: 6. This CDR3 spans 14 amino acids. Per the germline V gene, CDR1 is MNHNS and CDR2 is SASEGT. Here the CDR3 DNA reads TGTGCCAGCAAGGGGGCAGGGAATAACTATGGCTACACCTTC. It is translated as CASKGAGNNYGYTF.

The gene calls are TRBV7-2 and TRBJ1-2; D uncertain. CDR1 and CDR2 from the germline V gene are SGHTA and FQGNSA. The CDR3 has 11 amino acids. V was cut by 4 bases and J by 4 bases, with 4 bases left in between. This CDR3 reads CASSSRYGYTF. The CDR3, as DNA: TGTGCCAGCAGCTCCCGCTATGGCTACACCTTC.

The CDR3 DNA follows: TGTGCCAGCAGTTTTGGGACTAGCGGGATCTACGAGCAGTACTTC. Translated: CASSFGTSGIYEQYF. The chain carries TRBV28 and TRBJ2-5; TRBD2 aligns across 13 bases. The closer fit of TRBJ2-7 to the DNA end suggests the J call may be wrong. The CDR3 covers 15 residues. Germline CDR1 and CDR2: MDHEN and SYDVKM.

This clone was seen once. The chain has TRBV27 and TRBJ1-1; no reliable D call. This CDR3 is 13 amino acids long. Germline V gene lookup returns CDR1 MNHEY and CDR2 SMNVEV (reference sequence). With 2 bases removed from V and 0 bases from J, the gap between germline ends came to 4 bases. The CDR3 nucleotides are TGTGCCAGCAGTTTAGTAGTGAACACTGAAGCTTTCTTT. Translated: CASSLVVNTEAFF.

The chain's CDR3 is CASSSGAGQGGTGELFF. The CDR3, as DNA: TGCGCCAGCAGCTCAGGCGCGGGACAGGGGGGAACCGGGGAGCTGTTTTTT. The rearrangement links TRBV5-1 to TRBJ2-2; 11 bases are a match to TRBD1. Looked up from germline, CDR1 is SGHRS and CDR2 is YFSETQ. The CDR3 covers 17 residues. The junction had 9 bases not matched to a gene; V was cut back by 3 bases and J by 5 bases.

V usage is TRBV10-1 and J usage is TRBJ2-7, with 10 bases aligning to TRBD2. Germline CDR1 reads WNHNN; CDR2 reads SYGVQD (reference sequence). This CDR3 is built from 14 residues. Germline trimming cut 5 bases from V and 6 bases from J; bases unmatched to any gene: 7. CDR3 amino acids: CASSQAGGPVEQYF. CDR3 in DNA: TGCGCCAGCAGTCAAGCGGGAGGGCCGGTCGAGCAGTACTTC.

J is TRBJ2-1 and V is TRBV19, with D unresolved. Trimming took off 6 bases at V and 0 bases at J, with 18 bases between the two ends. The germline V gene has CDR1 LNHDA and CDR2 SQIVND (reference sequence). The CDR3 loop spans 17 amino acids. The CDR3 DNA reads TGTGCCAGTAGGGCCCGCTCGGGTTTGGGCTCCTACAATGAGCAGTTCTTC. Translated: CASRARSGLGSYNEQFF.

The chain employs TRBV20-1 and TRBJ1-2; 7 bases are shared with TRBD1. In germline, CDR1 is DFQATT, CDR2 SNEGSKA (reference sequence). The V gene end was trimmed by 6 bases and the J gene end by 2 bases; junction bases not matched to a gene: 0. This CDR3 has 11 amino acids. The CDR3 DNA reads as TGCAGTGCACAGGGGAACTATGGCTACACCTTC. This encodes CSAQGNYGYTF.

This chain uses TRBV7-9 with TRBJ1-4; TRBD1 aligns across 9 bases. Trimming at V came to 5 bases and at J to 3 bases, leaving 10 bases not matched to a gene. The germline V gene encodes CDR1 SEHNR and CDR2 FQNEAQ (reference sequence). The CDR3 extends over 17 amino acids. The CDR3 reads CASSQSGTGLANEKLFF. CDR3 nucleotides: TGTGCCAGCAGCCAATCCGGGACAGGGTTGGCTAATGAAAAACTGTTTTTT. The full variable domain, in which reference TRBV7-9 and TRBJ1-4 provide the parts outside the CDR3, is DTGVSQNPRHKITKRGQNVTFRCDPISEHNRLYWYRQTLGQGPEFLTYFQNEAQLEKSRLLSDRFSAERPKGSFSTLEIQRTEQGDSAMYLCASSQSGTGLANEKLFFGSGTQLSVL.

The CDR3 coding sequence is TGTGCCAGCAGCCACCTGGGACACCTGGGGGCCTACAATGAGCAGTTCTTC. Residues: CASSHLGHLGAYNEQFF. The chain is built from TRBV11-2 and TRBJ2-1, with D maybe TRBD1 (6 bases). Germline V CDR1 and CDR2: SGHAT, FQNNGV. The CDR3 is 17 residues long. Trimming took 5 bases from V and 2 from J, leaving 19 bases between them. The complete variable domain, with remaining parts taken from reference TRBV11-2 and TRBJ2-1, reads EAGVAQSPRYKIIEKRQSVAFWCNPISGHATLYWYQQILGQGPKLLIQFQNNGVVDDSQLPKDRFSAERLKGVDSTLKIQPAKLEDSAVYLCASSHLGHLGAYNEQFFGPGTRLTVL.

This clone appeared a single time. The chain uses TRBV18 and TRBJ2-3; 12 nucleotides align to TRBD1. The germline gives CDR1 KGHSH, CDR2 LQKENI. V lost 5 bases and J lost 4; bases outside the gene matches: 7. The CDR3 has 16 residues. In nucleotides, the CDR3 is TGTGCCAGCTCAGAGGGACAGGGGGCTTTTGCAGATACGCAGTATTTT. Translating it yields CASSEGQGAFADTQYF.

The CDR3: CAISELSFHGIYEQYF. CDR3 nucleotides: TGTGCCATCAGTGAGTTGTCATTTCACGGGATCTACGAGCAGTACTTC. The chain has TRBV10-3 and TRBJ2-7; tentative D call: TRBD2 (5 bases). Germline CDR1 reads ENHRY; CDR2 reads SYGVKD. Trimming left V 1 base short and J 3 bases short, with 16 bases between. The CDR3 spans 16 residues.

The rearrangement uses TRBV5-1 and TRBJ2-7, with D possibly matching TRBD2 (6 bases). The V gene's germline CDR1 is SGHRS and CDR2 YFSETQ. V was pared by 5 bases and J by 6 bases, with 12 bases between. The CDR3 spans 12 residues. CDR3 nucleotides: TGCGCCAGCAGATGGGACGGGGGCGAGCAGTACTTC. This sequence encodes CASRWDGGEQYF. The full variable domain, its missing parts supplied by reference TRBV5-1 and TRBJ2-7, is KAGVTQTPRYLIKTRGQQVTLSCSPISGHRSVSWYQQTPGQGLQFLFEYFSETQRNKGNFPGRFSGRQFSNSRSEMNVSTLELGDSALYLCASRWDGGEQYFGPGTRLTVT.

V usage is TRBV20-1 and J usage is TRBJ1-2; D gene ambiguous. This CDR3 is 10 amino acids long. V was pared by 5 bases and J by 7 bases, with 8 bases between. Germline V gene data show CDR1 as DFQATT and CDR2 as SNEGSKA (reference sequence). In nucleotides, the CDR3 is TGCAGTGCTCCAAGAGGTGGCTACACCTTC. This gives the protein CSAPRGGYTF.

V gene TRBV28 combines with J gene TRBJ1-5; 7 bases match TRBD1. Trimming took 5 bases from V and 3 from J; bases not matched to a gene: 7. This CDR3 contains 15 residues. From germline, CDR1 is MDHEN and CDR2 SYDVKM. The CDR3 loop is CASSPLTGSNQPQHF. The CDR3 bases are TGTGCCAGCAGTCCCCTGACAGGGTCCAATCAGCCCCAGCATTTT.

The DNA of the CDR3 is TGTGCCAGCAGCCCCGGACTAGCGGGAGACTCTGGGGCCAACGTCCTGACTTTC. Protein: CASSPGLAGDSGANVLTF. The rearrangement links TRBV11-3 to TRBJ2-6; 13 bases are shared with TRBD2. The CDR3 consists of 18 residues. Per germline, CDR1 SGHNT and CDR2 YENEEA. Losses at the gene ends were 5 bases for V and 0 bases for J; bases not matched to a gene: 4.